The 23 T cell receptor beta chains given below trace back to one sample, sequenced in a study of blood T cell repertoires in COVID-19. Profiled with immunoSEQ multiplex PCR; TCRdb holds only in-frame clones, not every one. Here the sample spans some 200,000 clones, 94% being singletons. Source material: peripheral blood. These receptor sequences come from a man aged 30 to 39 with COVID-19, enrolled during active disease.

This clone was seen just once. The CDR3 DNA is TGTGCCAGCTCACCTGGGACAGACTCTGAAGCTTTCTTT. Its protein is CASSPGTDSEAFF. This chain uses TRBV18 with TRBJ1-1, with 7 bases that match TRBD1. The V segment lost 3 bases and the J segment 6 bases; nucleotides outside the gene matches: 4. The CDR3 consists of 13 residues. The germline gives CDR1 KGHSH, CDR2 LQKENI.

The genes are TRBV15 and TRBJ2-5; 7 positions match TRBD1. V shed 1 base and J 2 bases; nucleotides not matched to a gene: 4. CDR1 and CDR2 from the germline V gene are LNHNV and YYDKDF (reference sequence). There are 15 residues in the CDR3. The CDR3 spells CATSRVGRGQETQYF. In DNA form, the CDR3 reads TGTGCCACCAGCAGAGTTGGCAGGGGGCAAGAGACCCAGTACTTC.

The chain links TRBV20-1 to TRBJ1-2; D remains ambiguous. The CDR3 sequence is 11 residues long. The V end was cut by 1 base, the J end by 8 bases, with 8 bases between. CDR1 is DFQATT and CDR2 is SNEGSKA in the germline V gene (reference sequence). The CDR3 DNA reads TGCAGTGCTAGAGGGACGGGGGGCTACACCTTC. It encodes CSARGTGGYTF.

This clone was recorded only once. This chain links TRBV29-1 with TRBJ1-1; D is ambiguous. The CDR3 is 13 amino acids. CDR1 and CDR2 (germline): SQVTM, ANQGSEA. Trimming removed 0 bases from V and 1 base from J, with 6 bases in between. CDR3 region: CSVEDQANTEAFF. CDR3 in DNA: TGCAGCGTTGAAGATCAAGCGAACACTGAAGCTTTCTTT.

The J gene is TRBJ2-7, the V gene TRBV5-1, with 9 positions matching TRBD1. Unmatched junction bases numbered 5, after V lost 4 bases and J lost 6 bases. Germline CDR1 is SGHRS and CDR2 is YFSETQ. The CDR3 sequence is 13 residues long. This chain's CDR3 is CASSTDRGIEQYF. The CDR3 DNA is TGCGCCAGCAGCACGGACAGGGGCATCGAGCAGTACTTC.

The CDR3 spells CASSVASSTDTQYF. In DNA form, the CDR3 reads TGTGCCAGCAGCGTAGCCTCTAGCACAGATACGCAGTATTTT. This chain links TRBV9 with TRBJ2-3; D is unresolved. CDR1 is SGDLS, CDR2 YYNGEE, per germline. Trimming shortened V by 0 bases and J by 0 bases, and 5 bases separated the two germline ends. The CDR3 spans 14 residues.

The chain recombines TRBV3-1 (or the pseudogene TRBV3-2) with TRBJ1-2; no clear D. The V end was cut by 1 base, the J end by 8 bases, with 14 bases between. In germline, CDR1 is LGHDT, CDR2 YNNKEL (reference sequence). This CDR3 is built from 14 residues. The CDR3 DNA reads TGTGCCAGCAGCCAAGGGTTAGAGAGAGGGGGCTACACCTTC. The encoded protein is CASSQGLERGGYTF.

The chain couples TRBV7-2 to TRBJ1-1; no clear D gene. The length of the CDR3 is 14 residues. The V end was cut by 2 bases, the J end by 2 bases, with 9 bases between. Germline V gene sequence: CDR1 SGHTA, CDR2 FQGNSA. The CDR3 spells CASSLTPGNTEAFF. The CDR3 coding sequence is TGTGCCAGCAGCTTAACCCCGGGAAACACTGAAGCTTTCTTT.

The rearrangement links TRBV19 to TRBJ2-7; 8 nucleotides match TRBD1. The CDR3 length is 15 residues. With 4 bases clipped from V and 0 bases from J, the junction kept 5 bases outside the gene matches. Germline V lookup: CDR1 LNHDA, CDR2 SQIVND (reference sequence). CDR3 residues: CASSNRQGSSYEQYF. For the CDR3, the DNA is TGTGCCAGTAGTAACCGACAGGGGAGCTCCTACGAGCAGTACTTC.

The V call is TRBV7-3, the J call TRBJ2-1, with 14 bases matching TRBD2. Germline trimming cut 1 base from V and 4 bases from J; bases unmatched to any gene: 3. CDR1 is SGHTA and CDR2 is FQGTGA in the germline V gene. The CDR3 is 17 amino acids. CDR3 coding DNA: TGTGCCAGCAGCTTAATAGGGACTAGCGGGGGTTACAATGAGCAGTTCTTC. Protein product: CASSLIGTSGGYNEQFF.

This clone was recorded only once. The chain joins TRBV19 to TRBJ1-6; D is unclear. There are 15 residues in the CDR3. The V and J ends lost 3 bases and 5 bases respectively, with 11 bases between them. Germline-derived CDR1 and CDR2 are LNHDA and SQIVND (reference sequence). The CDR3 DNA reads as TGTGCCAGTAGTATTCGGCAGCGAAATAATTCACCCCTCCACTTT. Translation: CASSIRQRNNSPLHF.

This clone was seen once. CDR3 region: CASSVVGSKNTEAFF. CDR3 nucleotides: TGTGCCAGCAGCGTAGTGGGCAGTAAGAACACTGAAGCTTTCTTT. The J gene is TRBJ1-1, the V gene TRBV9; D is undetermined. V lost 0 bases to trimming and J lost 1 base, with 10 bases between them. CDR3 length equals 15 residues. CDR1 and CDR2 from the germline V gene are SGDLS and YYNGEE. The complete variable domain, with remaining parts taken from reference TRBV9 and TRBJ1-1, reads DSGVTQTPKHLITATGQRVTLRCSPRSGDLSVYWYQQSLDQGLQFLIQYYNGEERAKGNILERFSAQQFPDLHSELNLSSLELGDSALYFCASSVVGSKNTEAFFGQGTRLTVV.

The chain couples TRBV12-3 or TRBV12-4 to TRBJ2-5; perhaps TRBD1 as D (7 bases). This CDR3 contains 13 residues. V lost 5 bases, J lost 2 bases, and 9 bases lay in between. CDR3 sequence reads: CASSAGQQETQYF. CDR3 coding DNA: TGTGCCAGCAGTGCGGGACAGCAAGAGACCCAGTACTTC.

This chain uses TRBV9 with TRBJ2-3, with D uncertain. The CDR3 runs to 12 residues. The germline CDR1 and CDR2 sequences are SGDLS and YYNGEE. Trimming removed 0 bases at V and 11 bases at J, with 10 bases between. CDR3 amino acids: CASSVEVSRQYF. The CDR3 DNA reads TGTGCCAGCAGCGTAGAAGTTTCGCGGCAGTATTTT.

The J gene is TRBJ2-5, the V gene TRBV2; 11 bases are shared with TRBD2. Germline CDR1 SNHLY, CDR2 FYNNEI. Trimming cost V 9 bases and J 1 base; bases outside gene matches: 10. This CDR3 contains 16 residues. In DNA form, the CDR3 reads TGTGCCAGGACTAGCGGGGTTCTGGGGGGCCAAGAGACCCAGTACTTC. Residues: CARTSGVLGGQETQYF.

With regard to this clone: The junction differs from germline at one of its ends, possibly a read error. The chain joins TRBV5-5 to TRBJ1-2; D call uncertain. CDR1 is SGHKS, CDR2 YYEKEE, per germline (reference sequence). CDR3 length equals 14 residues. CDR3 in amino acids: CASSPGLLNDGYTF. CDR3 nucleotides: TGTGCCAGCAGCCCCGGACTCCTTAACGATGGCTACACCTTC.

The rearrangement links TRBV11-2 to TRBJ2-5, with D possibly being TRBD2 (5 bases). This CDR3 is 16 amino acids long. V lost 4 bases to trimming and J lost 7 bases, with 22 bases between them. The germline V gene encodes CDR1 SGHAT and CDR2 FQNNGV. The CDR3 nucleotides are TGTGCCAGCAGCTCGATCCTCGGGGTCTCTGGAGTGACCCAGTACTTC. Its protein product is CASSSILGVSGVTQYF.

The chain is built from TRBV6-2 or TRBV6-3 and TRBJ2-5; weak D call: TRBD2 (6 bases). The CDR3 has 14 amino acids. Per germline, CDR1 MNHEY and CDR2 SVGEGT. Deletions cut 0 bases from V and 5 bases from J, with 10 bases between. This CDR3 reads CASSYSGGRETQYF. DNA for the CDR3: TGTGCCAGCAGTTACTCGGGGGGTAGGGAGACCCAGTACTTC.

On this clone itself: The same CDR3 also results from other DNA sequences found in this sample. The genes are TRBV19 and TRBJ1-5; 9 nucleotides line up with TRBD1. V shed 5 bases, J shed 4 bases, and the junction held 3 bases outside the gene matches. The CDR3 runs 14 residues. Looked up from germline, CDR1 is LNHDA and CDR2 is SQIVND (reference sequence). CDR3 nucleotide sequence: TGTGCCAGTAGTCTCGGACAGGGGAATCAGCCCCAGCATTTT. Protein product: CASSLGQGNQPQHF. Variable domain in full (rest from reference TRBV19 and TRBJ1-5): DGGITQSPKYLFRKEGQNVTLSCEQNLNHDAMYWYRQDPGQGLRLIYYSQIVNDFQKGDIAEGYSVSREKKESFPLTVTSAQKNPTAFYLCASSLGQGNQPQHFGDGTRLSIL.

The rearrangement uses TRBV27 and TRBJ1-5, with 7 nucleotides matching TRBD1. The germline CDR1 and CDR2 sequences are MNHEY and SMNVEV (reference sequence). The ends lost 6 bases at V and 5 bases at J; junction bases unmatched: 10. The CDR3 is made up of 15 amino acids. CDR3 sequence reads: CASSLPRQGDQPQHF. As DNA, the CDR3 is TGTGCCAGCAGCTTACCAAGACAGGGTGATCAGCCCCAGCATTTT.

The CDR3 protein is CASSPWRGLVSNQPQHF. In DNA, the CDR3 is TGTGCCAGCAGCCCCTGGCGGGGTTTAGTAAGCAATCAGCCCCAGCATTTT. The chain recombines TRBV6-2 or TRBV6-3 with TRBJ1-5; D call uncertain. Germline loops: CDR1 MNHEY, CDR2 SVGEGT. The CDR3 spans 17 residues. Trimming cost V 6 bases and J 1 base, with 19 bases left between them.

The V call is TRBV9, the J call TRBJ1-1; D is unresolved. The CDR3 length is 15 residues. The germline V gene encodes CDR1 SGDLS and CDR2 YYNGEE. Trimming stripped 4 bases from V and 4 bases from J, with 17 bases between. The CDR3 is CASSPLTLGGTEAFF. The CDR3 DNA sequence: TGTGCCAGCAGCCCCTTAACCCTCGGAGGCACTGAAGCTTTCTTT.

This clone was observed once. The V and J genes are TRBV27 and TRBJ1-4; 7 bases align to TRBD1. This CDR3 comprises 14 residues. Germline CDR1 reads MNHEY; CDR2 reads SMNVEV (reference sequence). With V trimmed by 5 bases and J by 8 bases, 8 bases remained unmatched. As DNA, the CDR3 is TGTGCCAGCAGTAAATGGGGACAGACGGAAAAACTGTTTTTT. Translating gives CASSKWGQTEKLFF.